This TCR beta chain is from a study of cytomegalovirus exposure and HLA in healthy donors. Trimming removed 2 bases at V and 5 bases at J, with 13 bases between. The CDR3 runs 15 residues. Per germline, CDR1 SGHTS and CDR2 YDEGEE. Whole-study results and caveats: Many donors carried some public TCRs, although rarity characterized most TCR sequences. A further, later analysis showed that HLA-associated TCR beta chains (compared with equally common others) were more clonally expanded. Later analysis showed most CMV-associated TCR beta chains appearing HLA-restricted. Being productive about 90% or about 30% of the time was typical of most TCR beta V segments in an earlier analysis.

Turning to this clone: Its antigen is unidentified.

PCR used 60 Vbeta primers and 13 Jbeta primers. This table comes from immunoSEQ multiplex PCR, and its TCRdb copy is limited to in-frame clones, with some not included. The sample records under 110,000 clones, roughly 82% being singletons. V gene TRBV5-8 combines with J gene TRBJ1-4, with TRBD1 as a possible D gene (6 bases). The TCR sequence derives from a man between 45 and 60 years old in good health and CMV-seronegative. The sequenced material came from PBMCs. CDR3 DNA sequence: TGTGCCAGCAGCTTCCTGCTCCAGGGGAATGAAAAACTGTTTTTT. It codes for CASSFLLQGNEKLFF.